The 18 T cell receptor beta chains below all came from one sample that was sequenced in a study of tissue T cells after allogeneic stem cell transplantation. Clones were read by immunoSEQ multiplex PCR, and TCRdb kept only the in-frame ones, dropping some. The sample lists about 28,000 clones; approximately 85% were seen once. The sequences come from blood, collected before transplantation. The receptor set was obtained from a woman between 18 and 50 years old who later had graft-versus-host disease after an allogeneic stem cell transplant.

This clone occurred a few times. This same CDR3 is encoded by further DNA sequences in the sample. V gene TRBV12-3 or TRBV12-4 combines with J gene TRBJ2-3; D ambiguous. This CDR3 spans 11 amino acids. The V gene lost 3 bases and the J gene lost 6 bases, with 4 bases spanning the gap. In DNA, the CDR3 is TGTGCCAGCAGTTTGACTGATACGCAGTATTTT. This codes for CASSLTDTQYF.

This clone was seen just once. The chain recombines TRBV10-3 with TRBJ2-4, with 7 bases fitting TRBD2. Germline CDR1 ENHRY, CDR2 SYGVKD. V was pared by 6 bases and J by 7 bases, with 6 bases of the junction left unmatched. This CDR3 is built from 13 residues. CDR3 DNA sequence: TGTGCCATCAGCGCCAGCGGGGACAACATTCAGTACTTC. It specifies CAISASGDNIQYF.

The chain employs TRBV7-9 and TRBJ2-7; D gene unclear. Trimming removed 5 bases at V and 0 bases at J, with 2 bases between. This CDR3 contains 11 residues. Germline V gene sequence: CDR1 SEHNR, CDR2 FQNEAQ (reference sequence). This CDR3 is CASSLSYEQYF. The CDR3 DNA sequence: TGTGCCAGCAGCCTCTCCTACGAGCAGTACTTC.

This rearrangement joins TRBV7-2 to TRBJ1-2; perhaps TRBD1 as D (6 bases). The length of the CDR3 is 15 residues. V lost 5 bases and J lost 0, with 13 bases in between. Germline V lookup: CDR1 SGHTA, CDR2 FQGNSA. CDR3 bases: TGTGCCAGCAGCCTCCTGGAGGGGGCTAACTATGGCTACACCTTC. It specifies CASSLLEGANYGYTF. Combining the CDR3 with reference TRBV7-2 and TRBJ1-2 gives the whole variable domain GAGVSQSPSNKVTEKGKDVELRCDPISGHTALYWYRQSLGQGLEFLIYFQGNSAPDKSGLPSDRFSAERTGGSVSTLTIQRTQQEDSAVYLCASSLLEGANYGYTFGSGTRLTVV.

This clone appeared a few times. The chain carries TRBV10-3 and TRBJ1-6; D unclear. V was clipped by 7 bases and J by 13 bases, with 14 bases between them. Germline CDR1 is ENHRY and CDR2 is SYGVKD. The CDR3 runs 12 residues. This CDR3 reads CAITDGSSPLHF. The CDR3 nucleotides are TGTGCCATCACTGATGGGAGTTCGCCCCTCCACTTT.

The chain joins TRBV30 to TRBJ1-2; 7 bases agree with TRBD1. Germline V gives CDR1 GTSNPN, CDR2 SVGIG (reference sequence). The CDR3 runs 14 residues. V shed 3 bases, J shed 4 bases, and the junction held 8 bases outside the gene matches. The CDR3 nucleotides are TGTGCCTGGAGCGGGGACAGTGCTCGCTATGGCTACACCTTC. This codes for CAWSGDSARYGYTF. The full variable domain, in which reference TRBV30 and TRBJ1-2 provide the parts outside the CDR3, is SQTIHQWPATLVQPVGSPLSLECTVEGTSNPNLYWYRQAAGRGLQLLFYSVGIGQISSEVPQNLSASRPQDRQFILSSKKLLLSDSGFYLCAWSGDSARYGYTFGSGTRLTVV.

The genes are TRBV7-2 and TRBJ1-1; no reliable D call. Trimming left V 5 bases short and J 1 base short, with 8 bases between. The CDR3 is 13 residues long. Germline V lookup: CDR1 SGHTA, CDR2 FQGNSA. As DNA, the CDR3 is TGTGCCAGCAGCGCACACCAGAACACTGAAGCTTTCTTT. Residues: CASSAHQNTEAFF.

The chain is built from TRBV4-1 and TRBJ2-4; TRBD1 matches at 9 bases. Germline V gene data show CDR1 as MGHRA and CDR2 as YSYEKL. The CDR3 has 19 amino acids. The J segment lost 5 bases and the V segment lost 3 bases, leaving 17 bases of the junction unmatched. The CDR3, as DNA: TGCGCCAGCAGCCACTACCTTATTATTCTGGGACAGGGAGAAAACATTCAGTACTTC. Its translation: CASSHYLIILGQGENIQYF.

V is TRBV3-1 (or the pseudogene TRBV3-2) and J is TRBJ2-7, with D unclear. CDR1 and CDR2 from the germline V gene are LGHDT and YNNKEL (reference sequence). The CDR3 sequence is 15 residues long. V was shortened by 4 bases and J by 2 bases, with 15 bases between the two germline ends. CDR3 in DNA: TGTGCCAGCAGCCGGGCCCCGGTACCACCCTACGAGCAGTACTTC. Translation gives CASSRAPVPPYEQYF.

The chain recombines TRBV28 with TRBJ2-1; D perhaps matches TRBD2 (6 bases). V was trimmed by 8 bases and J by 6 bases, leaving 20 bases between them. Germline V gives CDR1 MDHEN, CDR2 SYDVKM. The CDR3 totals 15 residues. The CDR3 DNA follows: TGTGCCAGCCTTGAAAGAGGAGGGCCTTTCAATGAGCAGTTCTTC. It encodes CASLERGGPFNEQFF.

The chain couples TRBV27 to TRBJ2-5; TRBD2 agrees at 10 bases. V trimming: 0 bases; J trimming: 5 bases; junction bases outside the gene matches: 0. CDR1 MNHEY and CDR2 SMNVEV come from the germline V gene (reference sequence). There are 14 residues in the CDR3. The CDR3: CASSLSGLAETQYF. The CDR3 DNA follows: TGTGCCAGCAGTTTATCGGGACTAGCGGAGACCCAGTACTTC.

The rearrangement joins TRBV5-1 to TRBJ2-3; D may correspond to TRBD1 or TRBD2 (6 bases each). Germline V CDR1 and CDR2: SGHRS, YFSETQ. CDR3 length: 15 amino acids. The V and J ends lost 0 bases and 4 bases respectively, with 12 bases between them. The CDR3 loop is CASSLGRGTADTQYF. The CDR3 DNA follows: TGCGCCAGCAGCTTGGGGAGGGGGACCGCAGATACGCAGTATTTT.

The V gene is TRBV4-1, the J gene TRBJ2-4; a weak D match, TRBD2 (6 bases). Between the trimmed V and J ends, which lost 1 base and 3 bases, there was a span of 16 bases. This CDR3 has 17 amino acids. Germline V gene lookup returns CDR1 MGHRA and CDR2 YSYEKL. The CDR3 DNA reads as TGCGCCAGCAGCCAAGGGTTTTGGGGGGACCTCAAAAACATTCAGTACTTC. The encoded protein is CASSQGFWGDLKNIQYF.

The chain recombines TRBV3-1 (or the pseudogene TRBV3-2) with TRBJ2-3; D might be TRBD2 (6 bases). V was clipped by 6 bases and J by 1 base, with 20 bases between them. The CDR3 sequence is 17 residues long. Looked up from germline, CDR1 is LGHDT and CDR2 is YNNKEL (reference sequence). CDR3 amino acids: CASSPRGALSRTDTQYF. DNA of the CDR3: TGTGCCAGCAGTCCGCGCGGGGCCCTGTCCCGCACAGATACGCAGTATTTT.

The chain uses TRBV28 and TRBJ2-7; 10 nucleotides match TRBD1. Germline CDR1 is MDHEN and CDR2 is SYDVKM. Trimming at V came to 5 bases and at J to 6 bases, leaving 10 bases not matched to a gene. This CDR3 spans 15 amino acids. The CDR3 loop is CASSPPGTGESEQYF. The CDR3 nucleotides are TGTGCCAGCAGTCCTCCCGGGACAGGGGAGTCCGAGCAGTACTTC.

The chain's CDR3 is CTGQGREKLFF. CDR3 sequence (DNA): TGCACGGGACAGGGACGAGAAAAACTGTTTTTT. This chain links TRBV29-1 with TRBJ1-4; 9 positions match TRBD1. CDR1 is SQVTM, CDR2 ANQGSEA, per germline. The CDR3 spans 11 residues.

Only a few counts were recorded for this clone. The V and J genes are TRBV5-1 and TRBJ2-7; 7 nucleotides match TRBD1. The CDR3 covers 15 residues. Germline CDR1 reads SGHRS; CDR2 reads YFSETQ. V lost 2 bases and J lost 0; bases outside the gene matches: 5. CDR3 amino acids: CASSLMTGNSYEQYF. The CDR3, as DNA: TGCGCCAGCAGCTTAATGACAGGGAACTCCTACGAGCAGTACTTC. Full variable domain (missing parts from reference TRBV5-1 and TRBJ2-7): KAGVTQTPRYLIKTRGQQVTLSCSPISGHRSVSWYQQTPGQGLQFLFEYFSETQRNKGNFPGRFSGRQFSNSRSEMNVSTLELGDSALYLCASSLMTGNSYEQYFGPGTRLTVT.

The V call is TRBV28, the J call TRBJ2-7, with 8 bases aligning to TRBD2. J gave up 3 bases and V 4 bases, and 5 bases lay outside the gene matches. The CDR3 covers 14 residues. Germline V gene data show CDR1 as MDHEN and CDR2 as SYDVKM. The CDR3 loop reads CASSWTSRYYEQYF. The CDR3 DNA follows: TGTGCCAGCAGTTGGACTAGCAGATACTACGAGCAGTACTTC.